This is a list of T cell receptor beta chains from one sample in a study of blood T cell repertoires in COVID-19. TCRdb's table, derived via immunoSEQ multiplex PCR, lists solely in-frame clones and lacks some. The sample holds a few hundred thousand clones; 89% are singletons and the top ten take roughly 8.9%. The sequencing input was PBMCs or T cells enriched from blood (not recorded which). The receptor set was obtained from a middle-aged woman who had recovered from COVID-19. Both conserved end residues are part of each CDR3. The D gene is left open where the match is weak. Where a row states a size, it is once, few, many or the class of an expanded clone; other rows omit it.

d_call	j_call	cdr3_length	v_call	clone_size	cdr3_nt	cdr3_aa
NA	TRBJ2-2	15	TRBV5-1	once	TGCGCCAGCAGCCGGGACACTGCGAACACCGGGGAGCTGTTTTTT	CASSRDTANTGELFF
TRBD2	TRBJ2-5	15	TRBV11-1	NA	TGTGCCAGCAGCTGGACTAGCGGGGGACAAGAGACCCAGTACTTC	CASSWTSGGQETQYF
NA	TRBJ1-3	15	TRBV5-1	NA	TGCGCCAGCAGCCCAGGAGGGAGCTCTGGAAACACCATATATTTT	CASSPGGSSGNTIYF
NA	TRBJ2-3	14	TRBV28	NA	TGTGCCAGCTCCCCCCGGCGGGGCACAGATACGCAGTATTTT	CASSPRRGTDTQYF
NA	TRBJ2-3	14	TRBV28	NA	TGTGCCAGCAGTACTAGGACGGCCACAGATACGCAGTATTTT	CASSTRTATDTQYF
NA	TRBJ1-1	13	TRBV3-1/TRBV3-2	NA	TGTGCCAGCAGCCAAGAGGTTCTTAGGGAGGCTTTCTTT	CASSQEVLREAFF
TRBD1	TRBJ1-6	16	TRBV7-2	NA	TGTGCCAGCAGCCCCCGCGGGACAGATAATAATTCACCCCTCCACTTT	CASSPRGTDNNSPLHF
NA	TRBJ2-7	14	TRBV5-6	NA	TGTGCCAGCAGCGACCTAGGACAGACCTACGAGCAGTACTTC	CASSDLGQTYEQYF
TRBD1	TRBJ2-3	12	TRBV30	NA	TGTGCCTGGAATAACAGGGGAGATACGCAGTATTTT	CAWNNRGDTQYF
NA	TRBJ2-7	15	TRBV12-2	NA	TGTGCAAGTCGCTTACCAGAGCAGGCTACCTACGAGCAGTACTTC	CASRLPEQATYEQYF
TRBD2	TRBJ2-5	16	TRBV7-2	NA	TGTGCCAGCAGCCCCGGGACTAGCGGGGCCCAAGAGACCCAGTACTTC	CASSPGTSGAQETQYF
NA	TRBJ2-7	15	TRBV7-2	NA	TGTGCCAGCAGCTTAGAGACAGTCCCGTCCTACGAGCAGTACTTC	CASSLETVPSYEQYF
NA	TRBJ1-4	15	TRBV5-6	NA	TGTGCCAGCAGCTTGGGGTCTACACTAGATGAAAAACTGTTTTTT	CASSLGSTLDEKLFF
TRBD2	TRBJ2-1	15	TRBV4-3	NA	TGCGCCAGCAGCGAGACTAGCGGGAGGTACAATGAGCAGTTCTTC	CASSETSGRYNEQFF
TRBD1	TRBJ1-1	17	TRBV28	NA	TGTGCCAGCAGTTTAAGGACAGGGGACTTTAAGAACACTGAAGCTTTCTTT	CASSLRTGDFKNTEAFF
TRBD1	TRBJ1-3	14	TRBV27	NA	TGTGCCAGCAGCCCACAAGGGGGCGGAAACACCATATATTTT	CASSPQGGGNTIYF
TRBD1	TRBJ1-2	15	TRBV27	NA	TGTGCCAGCAGTTTAAGACAGGGCCAAGTTTATGGCTACACCTTC	CASSLRQGQVYGYTF
NA	TRBJ2-2	13	TRBV12-3/TRBV12-4	NA	TGTGCCAGCAGCTCGACTAGGCACGGGGAGCTGTTTTTT	CASSSTRHGELFF
TRBD1	TRBJ2-7	13	TRBV11-3	once	TGTGCCAGCAGCTCCGACAGGGTCGGGGTGCAGTACTTC	CASSSDRVGVQYF
TRBD1	TRBJ1-1	17	TRBV7-3	NA	TGTGCCAGCAGCTCATGGACAGGGAGGTTGTTGGACACTGAAGCTTTCTTT	CASSSWTGRLLDTEAFF
TRBD2	TRBJ2-7	17	TRBV27	NA	TGTGCCAGCAGGCCAGGGACTAGCGGGAGCATTACCCACGAGCAGTACTTC	CASRPGTSGSITHEQYF
NA	TRBJ2-7	11	TRBV20-1	NA	TGCAGTGCTGCCCAGGGGACCGAGCAGTACTTC	CSAAQGTEQYF
NA	TRBJ1-2	13	TRBV10-3	NA	TGTGCCATCAGTGAATCCCTAGACTATGGCTACACCTTC	CAISESLDYGYTF
TRBD1	TRBJ2-7	14	TRBV29-1	NA	TGCAGCGTTGAAACGACAGGGATTCACTACGAGCAGTACTTC	CSVETTGIHYEQYF
TRBD2	TRBJ2-1	15	TRBV6-2/TRBV6-3	few	TGTGCCAGCAGCCCCGGGGAGCGGGAGTACAATGAGCAGTTCTTC	CASSPGEREYNEQFF
TRBD2	TRBJ2-3	19	TRBV3-1/TRBV3-2	NA	TGTGCCAGCAGCCAAGATCTTGGTAGCGGGAGGGTGGGCACAGATACGCAGTATTTT	CASSQDLGSGRVGTDTQYF